This entry concerns a single T cell receptor (beta chain). Its antigen is not identified. Methods used by the authors: Filtering of immunoSEQ junctional sequences could not match full-length read filtering. Assay: immunoSEQ multiplex PCR; the TCRdb copy retains only in-frame clones and omits some. Clone size and V and J calls were adopted from that table, with D and trimming inferred from the DNA. The repertoire holds around 510,000 clones, approximately 94% seen once, with 0.064% in the top ten. The record originates from a study of shared clonotypes between healthy human individuals. CDR3 length: 13 residues. Trimming left V 6 bases short and J 4 bases short, with 11 bases between. CDR1 SNHLY and CDR2 FYNNEI come from the germline V gene. Overall study findings and caveats: Tissues were not sampled, only blood, and their repertoires likely differ. Among non-shared clonotypes, generation probabilities were lower than among those shared by all four donors. Sharing across four donors was highest in naive CD4 (around 5%) and lowest in memory CD8 (around 0.4%).

This clonotype was obtained from a woman between 25 and 40 years old in good health. The chain couples TRBV2 to TRBJ2-3; weak D call: TRBD2 (5 bases). The sequencing input was naive CD4+ T cells sorted from blood. Subset indicated: CD45RA+ positively selected. The CDR3 reads CASSPGSSDTQYF. DNA of the CDR3: TGTGCCAGCAGCCCGGGGTCGTCAGATACGCAGTATTTT.